This TCR beta chain was obtained from a study of T-cell reconstitution after alpha-beta-depleted transplantation in children. This clonotype has a count of ten or more. Trimming shortened V by 5 bases and J by 10 bases, and 15 bases separated the two germline ends. The CDR3 runs to 12 residues. A TCRbeta library incorporating unique molecular identifiers was prepared. TCRdb processed the PCR reads anew with MiXCR; each CDR3 protein has one entry. In the table there are almost 500,000 distinct CDR3 sequences, approximately 13% of which are singletons. Sequenced material: PBMCs from the stem cell graft donor, taken from the stem cell graft. The receptor comes from a human donor who donated a stem cell graft to a child with combined immunodeficiency. This chain uses TRBV12-3 or TRBV12-4 with TRBJ2-7, with D perhaps being TRBD1 or TRBD2 (7 bases each). The CDR3 protein is CASSQAGGGQYF. Written as DNA, the CDR3 is TGTGCCAGCAGTCAAGCAGGGGGGGGACAGTACTTC.